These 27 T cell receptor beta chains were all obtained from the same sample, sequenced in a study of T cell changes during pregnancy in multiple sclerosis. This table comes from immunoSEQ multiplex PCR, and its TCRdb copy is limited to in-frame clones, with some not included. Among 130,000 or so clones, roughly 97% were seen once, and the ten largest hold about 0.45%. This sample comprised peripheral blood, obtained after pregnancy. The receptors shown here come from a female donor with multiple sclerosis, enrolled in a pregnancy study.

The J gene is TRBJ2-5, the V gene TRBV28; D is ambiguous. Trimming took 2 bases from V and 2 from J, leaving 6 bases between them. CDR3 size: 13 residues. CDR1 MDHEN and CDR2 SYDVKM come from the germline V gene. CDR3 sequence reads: CASSLVSQETQYF. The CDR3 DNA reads TGTGCCAGCAGTTTAGTCAGTCAAGAGACCCAGTACTTC.

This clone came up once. The CDR3 region is CASMGGGQGSETQYF. DNA for the CDR3: TGTGCCAGCATGGGGGGTGGGCAAGGGTCAGAGACCCAGTACTTC. The genes are TRBV28 and TRBJ2-5, with D tentatively TRBD2 (6 bases). V was trimmed by 7 bases and J by 4 bases, leaving 19 bases between them. Germline CDR1 and CDR2: MDHEN and SYDVKM. This CDR3 is built from 15 residues.

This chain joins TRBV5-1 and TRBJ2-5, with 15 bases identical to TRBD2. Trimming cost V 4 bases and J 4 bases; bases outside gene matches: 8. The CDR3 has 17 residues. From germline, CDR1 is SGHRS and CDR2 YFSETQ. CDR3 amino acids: CASSPEAGLAGGETQYF. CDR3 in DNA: TGCGCCAGCAGCCCGGAGGCGGGACTAGCGGGAGGAGAGACCCAGTACTTC.

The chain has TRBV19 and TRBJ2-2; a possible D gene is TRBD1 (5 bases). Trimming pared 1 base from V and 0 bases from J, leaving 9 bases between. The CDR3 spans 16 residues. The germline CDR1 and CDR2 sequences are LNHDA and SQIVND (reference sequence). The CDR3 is CASSIVGVPNTGELFF. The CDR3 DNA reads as TGTGCCAGTAGTATAGTAGGGGTCCCGAACACCGGGGAGCTGTTTTTT.

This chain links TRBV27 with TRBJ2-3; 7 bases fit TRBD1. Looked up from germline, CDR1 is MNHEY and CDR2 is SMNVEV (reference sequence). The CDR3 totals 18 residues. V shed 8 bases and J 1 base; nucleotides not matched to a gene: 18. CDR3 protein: CASGMRGHYSIRTDTQYF. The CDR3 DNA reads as TGTGCCAGCGGGATGAGGGGGCACTACTCTATACGCACAGATACGCAGTATTTT.

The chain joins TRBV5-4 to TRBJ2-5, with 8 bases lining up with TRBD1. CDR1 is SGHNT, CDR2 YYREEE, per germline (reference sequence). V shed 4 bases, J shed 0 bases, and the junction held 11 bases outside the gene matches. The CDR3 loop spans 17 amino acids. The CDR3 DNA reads TGTGCCAGCAGCCCATCAGGACAGGGCCGGTACCAAGAGACCCAGTACTTC. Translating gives CASSPSGQGRYQETQYF.

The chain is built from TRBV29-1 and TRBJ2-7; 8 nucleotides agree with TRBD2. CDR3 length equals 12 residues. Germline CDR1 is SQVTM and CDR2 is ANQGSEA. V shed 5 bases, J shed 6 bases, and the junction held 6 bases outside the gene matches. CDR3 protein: CSVPAGGGEQYF. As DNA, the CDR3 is TGCAGCGTTCCGGCGGGAGGAGGCGAGCAGTACTTC.

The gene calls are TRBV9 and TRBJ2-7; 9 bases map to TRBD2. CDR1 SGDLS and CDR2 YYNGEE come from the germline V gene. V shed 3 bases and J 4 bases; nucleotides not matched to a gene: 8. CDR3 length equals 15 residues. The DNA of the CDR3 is TGTGCCAGCAGCGCCAGTAGCGGGAGAGGTTACGAGCAGTACTTC. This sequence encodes CASSASSGRGYEQYF.

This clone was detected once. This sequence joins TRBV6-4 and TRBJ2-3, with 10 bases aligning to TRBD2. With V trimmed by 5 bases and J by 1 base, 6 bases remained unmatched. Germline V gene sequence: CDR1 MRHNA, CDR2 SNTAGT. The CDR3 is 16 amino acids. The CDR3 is CASSYTGTSGTDTQYF. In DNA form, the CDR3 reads TGTGCCAGCAGTTATACCGGGACTAGCGGCACAGATACGCAGTATTTT.

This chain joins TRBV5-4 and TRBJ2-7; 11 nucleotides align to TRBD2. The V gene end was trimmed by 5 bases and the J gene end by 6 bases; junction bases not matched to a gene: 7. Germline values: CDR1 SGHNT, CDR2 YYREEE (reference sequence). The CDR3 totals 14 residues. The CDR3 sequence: CASSSTGTSGEQYF. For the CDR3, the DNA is TGTGCCAGCAGTTCGACCGGGACTAGCGGCGAGCAGTACTTC.

The CDR3 DNA reads TGTGCCAGCAGTTTGGAAGGGGTCGGCTACGAGCAGTACTTC. Its translation is CASSLEGVGYEQYF. The V gene is TRBV28, the J gene TRBJ2-7; D is perhaps TRBD1 (5 bases). Trimming took 3 bases from V and 3 from J, leaving 12 bases between them. CDR1 is MDHEN, CDR2 SYDVKM, per germline. The CDR3 runs 14 residues.

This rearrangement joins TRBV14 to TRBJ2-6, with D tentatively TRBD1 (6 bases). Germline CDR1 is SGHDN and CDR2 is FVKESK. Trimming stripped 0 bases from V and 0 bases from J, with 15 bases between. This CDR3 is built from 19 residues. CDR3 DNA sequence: TGTGCCAGCAGCCAAGATAAGGGGGTACTCCCCTCTGGGGCCAACGTCCTGACTTTC. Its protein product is CASSQDKGVLPSGANVLTF.

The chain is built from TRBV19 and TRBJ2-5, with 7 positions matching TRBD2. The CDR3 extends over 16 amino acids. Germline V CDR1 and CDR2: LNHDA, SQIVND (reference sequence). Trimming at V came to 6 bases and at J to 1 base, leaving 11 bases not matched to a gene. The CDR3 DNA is TGTGCCAGTAGGAGATCCCCGTCGGGGGGCCAAGAGACCCAGTACTTC. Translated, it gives CASRRSPSGGQETQYF. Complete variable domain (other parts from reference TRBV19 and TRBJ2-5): DGGITQSPKYLFRKEGQNVTLSCEQNLNHDAMYWYRQDPGQGLRLIYYSQIVNDFQKGDIAEGYSVSREKKESFPLTVTSAQKNPTAFYLCASRRSPSGGQETQYFGPGTRLLVL.

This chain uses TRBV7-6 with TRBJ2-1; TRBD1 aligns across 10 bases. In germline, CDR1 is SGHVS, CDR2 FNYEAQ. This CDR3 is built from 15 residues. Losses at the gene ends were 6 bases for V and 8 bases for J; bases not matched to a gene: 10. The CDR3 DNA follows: TGTGCCAGCAGTATCCGGGACAGGGGCTGGGATGAGCAGTTCTTC. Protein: CASSIRDRGWDEQFF. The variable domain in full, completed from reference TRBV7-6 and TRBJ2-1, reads GAGVSQSPRYKVTKRGQDVALRCDPISGHVSLYWYRQALGQGPEFLTYFNYEAQQDKSGLPNDRFSAERPEGSISTLTIQRTEQRDSAMYRCASSIRDRGWDEQFFGPGTRLTVL.

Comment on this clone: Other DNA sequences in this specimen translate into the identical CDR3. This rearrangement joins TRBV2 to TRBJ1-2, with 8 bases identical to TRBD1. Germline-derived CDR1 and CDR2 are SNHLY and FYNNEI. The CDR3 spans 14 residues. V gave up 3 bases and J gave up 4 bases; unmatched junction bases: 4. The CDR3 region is CASSEAGQVYGYTF. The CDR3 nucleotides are TGTGCCAGCAGTGAGGCGGGACAGGTCTATGGCTACACCTTC.

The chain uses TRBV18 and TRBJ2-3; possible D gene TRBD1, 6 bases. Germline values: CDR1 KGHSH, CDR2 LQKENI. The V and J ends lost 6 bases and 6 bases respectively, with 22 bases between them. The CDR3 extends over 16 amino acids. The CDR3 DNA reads TGTGCCAGCTCCCTGGGCAGGGGCCTTACGGTTGATACGCAGTATTTT. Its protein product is CASSLGRGLTVDTQYF. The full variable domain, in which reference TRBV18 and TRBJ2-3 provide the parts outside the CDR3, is NAGVMQNPRHLVRRRGQEARLRCSPMKGHSHVYWYRQLPEEGLKFMVYLQKENIIDESGMPKERFSAEFPKEGPSILRIQQVVRGDSAAYFCASSLGRGLTVDTQYFGPGTRLTVL.

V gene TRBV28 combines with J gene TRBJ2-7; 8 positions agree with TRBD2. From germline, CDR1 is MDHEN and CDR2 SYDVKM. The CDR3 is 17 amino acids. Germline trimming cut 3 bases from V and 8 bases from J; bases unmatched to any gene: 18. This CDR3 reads CASSFPPGGRDPWQQYF. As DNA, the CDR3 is TGTGCCAGCAGTTTTCCTCCGGGGGGGCGGGATCCCTGGCAGCAGTACTTC.

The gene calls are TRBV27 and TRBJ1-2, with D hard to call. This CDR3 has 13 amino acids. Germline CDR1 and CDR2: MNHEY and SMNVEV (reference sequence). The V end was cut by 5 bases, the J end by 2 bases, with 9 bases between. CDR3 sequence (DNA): TGTGCCAGCAGTCCCGACACAAACTATGGCTACACCTTC. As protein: CASSPDTNYGYTF.

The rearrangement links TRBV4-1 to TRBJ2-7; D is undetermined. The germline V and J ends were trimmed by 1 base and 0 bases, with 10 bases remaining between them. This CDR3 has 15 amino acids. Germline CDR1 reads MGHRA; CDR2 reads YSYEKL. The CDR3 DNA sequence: TGCGCCAGCAGCCAAGCCTCCGGTATCTCCTACGAGCAGTACTTC. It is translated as CASSQASGISYEQYF.

CDR3 coding DNA: TGTGCCAGCAGCTTAGATCTCTGGGCGCAGCCCCAGCATTTT. As protein: CASSLDLWAQPQHF. V is TRBV11-2 and J is TRBJ1-5; D is unclear. The germline CDR1 and CDR2 sequences are SGHAT and FQNNGV. The V end lost 0 bases, the J end lost 7 bases, and 10 bases lay between the germline ends. The CDR3 has 14 amino acids.

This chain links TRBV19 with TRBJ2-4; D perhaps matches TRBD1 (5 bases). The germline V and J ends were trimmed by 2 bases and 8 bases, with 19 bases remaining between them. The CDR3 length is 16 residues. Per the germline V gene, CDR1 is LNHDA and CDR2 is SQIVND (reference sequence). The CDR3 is CASSIRFIGQIDIQYF. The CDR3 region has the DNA TGTGCCAGTAGTATAAGGTTCATCGGACAAATCGACATTCAGTACTTC.

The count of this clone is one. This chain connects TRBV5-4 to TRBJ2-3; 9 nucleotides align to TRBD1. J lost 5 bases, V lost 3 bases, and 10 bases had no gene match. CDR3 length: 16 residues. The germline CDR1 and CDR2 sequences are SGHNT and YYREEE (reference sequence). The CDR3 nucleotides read TGTGCCAGCAGCTCATACAGGGGGCAGTGGAGAGATACGCAGTATTTT. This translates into CASSSYRGQWRDTQYF.

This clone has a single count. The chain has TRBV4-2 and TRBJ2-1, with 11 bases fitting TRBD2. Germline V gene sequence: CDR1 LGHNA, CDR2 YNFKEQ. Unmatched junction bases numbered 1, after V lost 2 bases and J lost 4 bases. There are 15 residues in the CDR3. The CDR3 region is CASSQTSGSYNEQFF. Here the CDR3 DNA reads TGTGCCAGCAGCCAAACTAGCGGGAGTTACAATGAGCAGTTCTTC.

The CDR3 here is CASRQNSADTQYF. As DNA, the CDR3 is TGTGCCAGCAGACAGAATTCGGCAGATACGCAGTATTTT. The V gene is TRBV6-6, the J gene TRBJ2-3; no firm D call. The CDR3 has 13 residues. Germline-derived CDR1 and CDR2 are MNHNY and SVGAGI (reference sequence). With 6 bases removed from V and 4 bases from J, the gap between germline ends came to 11 bases.

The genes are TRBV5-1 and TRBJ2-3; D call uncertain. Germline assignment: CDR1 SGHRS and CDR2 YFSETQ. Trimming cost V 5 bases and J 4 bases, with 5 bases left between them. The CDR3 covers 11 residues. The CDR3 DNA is TGCGCCAGCAGTCACTCAGATACGCAGTATTTT. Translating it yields CASSHSDTQYF.

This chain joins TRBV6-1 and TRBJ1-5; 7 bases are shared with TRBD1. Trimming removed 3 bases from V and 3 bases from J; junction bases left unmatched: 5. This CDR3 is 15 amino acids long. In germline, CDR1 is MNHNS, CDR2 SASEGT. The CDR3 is CASSEMDRTNQPQHF. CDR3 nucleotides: TGTGCCAGCAGTGAGATGGACAGGACCAATCAGCCCCAGCATTTT.

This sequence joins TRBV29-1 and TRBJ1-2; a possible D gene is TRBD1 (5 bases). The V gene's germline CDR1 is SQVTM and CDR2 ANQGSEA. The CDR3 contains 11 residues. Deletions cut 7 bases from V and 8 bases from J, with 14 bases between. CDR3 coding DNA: TGCAGCGCTAGGACACCCGGCGGCTACACCTTC. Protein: CSARTPGGYTF.